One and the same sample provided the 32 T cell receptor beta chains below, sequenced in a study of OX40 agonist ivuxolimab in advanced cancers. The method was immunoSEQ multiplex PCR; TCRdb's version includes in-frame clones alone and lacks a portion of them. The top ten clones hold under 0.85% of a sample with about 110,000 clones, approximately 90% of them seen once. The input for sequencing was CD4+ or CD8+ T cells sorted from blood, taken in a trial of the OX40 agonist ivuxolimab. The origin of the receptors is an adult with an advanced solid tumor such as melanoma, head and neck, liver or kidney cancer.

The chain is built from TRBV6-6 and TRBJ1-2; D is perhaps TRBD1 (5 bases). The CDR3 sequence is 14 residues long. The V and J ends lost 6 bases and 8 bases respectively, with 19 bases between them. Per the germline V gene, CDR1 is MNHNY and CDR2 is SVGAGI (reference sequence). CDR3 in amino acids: CASSDSLVDGGYTF. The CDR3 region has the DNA TGTGCCAGCAGCGACAGCCTAGTTGATGGAGGCTACACCTTC.

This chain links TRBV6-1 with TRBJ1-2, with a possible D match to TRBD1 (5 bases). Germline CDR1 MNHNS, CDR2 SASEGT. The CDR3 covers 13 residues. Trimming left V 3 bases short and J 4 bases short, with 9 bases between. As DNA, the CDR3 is TGTGCCAGCAGTGACCCAGGGCCCTATGGCTACACCTTC. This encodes CASSDPGPYGYTF.

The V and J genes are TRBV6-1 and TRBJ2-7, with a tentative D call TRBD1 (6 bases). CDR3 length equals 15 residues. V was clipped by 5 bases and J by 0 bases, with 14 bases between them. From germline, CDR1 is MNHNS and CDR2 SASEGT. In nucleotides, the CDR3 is TGTGCCAGCAGTAGTCGGGGACATAGCTCCTACGAGCAGTACTTC. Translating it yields CASSSRGHSSYEQYF.

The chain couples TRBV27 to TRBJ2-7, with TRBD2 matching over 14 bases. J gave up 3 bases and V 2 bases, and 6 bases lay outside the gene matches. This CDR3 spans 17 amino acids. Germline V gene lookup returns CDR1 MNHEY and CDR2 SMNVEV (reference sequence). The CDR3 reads CASSLQKTSGRVYEQYF. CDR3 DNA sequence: TGTGCCAGCAGTTTACAAAAGACTAGCGGGAGGGTCTACGAGCAGTACTTC.

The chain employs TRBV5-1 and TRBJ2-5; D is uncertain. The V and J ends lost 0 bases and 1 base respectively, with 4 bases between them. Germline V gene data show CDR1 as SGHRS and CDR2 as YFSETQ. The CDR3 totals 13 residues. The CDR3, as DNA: TGCGCCAGCAGCTTGGTTGTCCAAGAGACCCAGTACTTC. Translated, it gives CASSLVVQETQYF.

This chain's CDR3 is CASLHAIQGITEAFF. In DNA, the CDR3 is TGTGCCAGCCTCCACGCAATTCAGGGAATTACTGAAGCTTTCTTT. The rearrangement links TRBV7-9 to TRBJ1-1; the D gene is possibly TRBD1 (5 bases). Trimming removed 8 bases at V and 5 bases at J, with 21 bases between. Germline V gives CDR1 SEHNR, CDR2 FQNEAQ (reference sequence). CDR3 length: 15 amino acids. Full variable domain (rest looked up from reference TRBV7-9 and TRBJ1-1): DTGVSQNPRHKITKRGQNVTFRCDPISEHNRLYWYRQTLGQGPEFLTYFQNEAQLEKSRLLSDRFSAERPKGSFSTLEIQRTEQGDSAMYLCASLHAIQGITEAFFGQGTRLTVV.

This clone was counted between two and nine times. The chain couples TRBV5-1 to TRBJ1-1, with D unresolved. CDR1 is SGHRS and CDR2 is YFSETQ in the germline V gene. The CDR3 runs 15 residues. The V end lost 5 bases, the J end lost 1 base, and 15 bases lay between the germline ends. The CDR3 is CASSGRTTGNTEAFF. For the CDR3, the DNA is TGCGCCAGCAGTGGCAGGACCACGGGGAACACTGAAGCTTTCTTT.

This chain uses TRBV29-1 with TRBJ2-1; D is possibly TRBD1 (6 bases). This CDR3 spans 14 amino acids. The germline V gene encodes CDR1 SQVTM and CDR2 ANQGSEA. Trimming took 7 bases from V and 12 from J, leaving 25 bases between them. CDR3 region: CSAAGVRGSMWQFF. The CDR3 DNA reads TGCAGCGCTGCCGGAGTGAGGGGGTCCATGTGGCAGTTCTTC.

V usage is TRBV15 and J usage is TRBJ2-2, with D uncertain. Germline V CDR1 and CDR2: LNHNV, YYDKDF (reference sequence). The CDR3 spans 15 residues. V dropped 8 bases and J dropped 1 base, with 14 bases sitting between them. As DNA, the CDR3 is TGTGCCACCTCGGGTGTTGACCTGAACACCGGGGAGCTGTTTTTT. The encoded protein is CATSGVDLNTGELFF. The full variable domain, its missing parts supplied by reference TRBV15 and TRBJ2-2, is DAMVIQNPRYQVTQFGKPVTLSCSQTLNHNVMYWYQQKSSQAPKLLFHYYDKDFNNEADTPDNFQSRRPNTSFCFLDIRSPGLGDTAMYLCATSGVDLNTGELFFGEGSRLTVL.

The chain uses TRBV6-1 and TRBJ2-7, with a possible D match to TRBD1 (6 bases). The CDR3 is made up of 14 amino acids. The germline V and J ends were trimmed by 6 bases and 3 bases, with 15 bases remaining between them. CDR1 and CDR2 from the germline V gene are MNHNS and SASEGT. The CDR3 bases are TGTGCCAGCAGCGAGACAGGAACGATCTACGAGCAGTACTTC. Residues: CASSETGTIYEQYF.

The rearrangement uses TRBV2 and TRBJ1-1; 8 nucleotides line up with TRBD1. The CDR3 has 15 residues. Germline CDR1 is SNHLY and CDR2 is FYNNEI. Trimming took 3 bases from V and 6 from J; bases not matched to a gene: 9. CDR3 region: CASSEFPGGFAEAFF. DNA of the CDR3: TGTGCCAGCAGTGAGTTCCCAGGGGGCTTTGCTGAAGCTTTCTTT.

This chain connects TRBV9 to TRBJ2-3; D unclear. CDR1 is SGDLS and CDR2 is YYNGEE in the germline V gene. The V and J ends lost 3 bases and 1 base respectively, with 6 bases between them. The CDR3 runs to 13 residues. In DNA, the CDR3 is TGTGCCAGCAGCGCACCCGGCACAGATACGCAGTATTTT. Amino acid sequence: CASSAPGTDTQYF.

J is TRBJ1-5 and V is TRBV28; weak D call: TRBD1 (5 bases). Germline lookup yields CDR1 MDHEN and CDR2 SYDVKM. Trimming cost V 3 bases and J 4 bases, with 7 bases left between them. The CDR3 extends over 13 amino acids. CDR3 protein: CASSLTDNQPQHF. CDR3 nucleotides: TGTGCCAGCAGTTTGACAGATAATCAGCCCCAGCATTTT.

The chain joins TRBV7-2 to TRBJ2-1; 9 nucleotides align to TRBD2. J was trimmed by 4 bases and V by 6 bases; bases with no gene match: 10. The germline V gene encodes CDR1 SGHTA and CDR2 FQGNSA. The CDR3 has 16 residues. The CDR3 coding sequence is TGTGCCAGCAGGGCAGAAAGCGGGGGGAATTACAATGAGCAGTTCTTC. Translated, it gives CASRAESGGNYNEQFF.

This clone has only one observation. The CDR3 DNA is TGTGCCTGGAGGGGGGCACCGGGGTCCGGACAGCCCCAGCATTTT. The encoded protein is CAWRGAPGSGQPQHF. The rearrangement joins TRBV30 to TRBJ1-5; D may be TRBD1 (6 bases). The CDR3 has 15 amino acids. The germline CDR1 and CDR2 sequences are GTSNPN and SVGIG (reference sequence). With 3 bases removed from V and 7 bases from J, the gap between germline ends came to 19 bases.

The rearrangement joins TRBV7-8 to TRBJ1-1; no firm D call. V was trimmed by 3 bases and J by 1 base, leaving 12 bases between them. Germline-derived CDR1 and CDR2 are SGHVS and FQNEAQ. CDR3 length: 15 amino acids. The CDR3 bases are TGTGCCAGCAGCTTTCAAGGACGGAGGAACACTGAAGCTTTCTTT. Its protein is CASSFQGRRNTEAFF. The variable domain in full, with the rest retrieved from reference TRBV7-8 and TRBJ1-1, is GAGVSQSPRYKVAKRGQDVALRCDPISGHVSLFWYQQALGQGPEFLTYFQNEAQLDKSGLPSDRFFAERPEGSVSTLKIQRTQQEDSAVYLCASSFQGRRNTEAFFGQGTRLTVV.

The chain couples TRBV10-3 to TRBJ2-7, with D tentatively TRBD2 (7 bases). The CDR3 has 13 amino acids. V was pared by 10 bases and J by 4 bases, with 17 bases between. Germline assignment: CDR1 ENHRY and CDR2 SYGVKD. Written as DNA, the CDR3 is TGTGCCACCGTACAGGGAGGGGCGTACGAGCAGTACTTC. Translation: CATVQGGAYEQYF.

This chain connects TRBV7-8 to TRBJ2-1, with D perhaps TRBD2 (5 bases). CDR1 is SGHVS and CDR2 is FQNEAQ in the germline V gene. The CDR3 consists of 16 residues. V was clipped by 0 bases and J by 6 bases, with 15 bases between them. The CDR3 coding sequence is TGTGCCAGCAGCTTAGCGCTTGGGAGCCATCGCAATGAGCAGTTCTTC. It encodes CASSLALGSHRNEQFF.

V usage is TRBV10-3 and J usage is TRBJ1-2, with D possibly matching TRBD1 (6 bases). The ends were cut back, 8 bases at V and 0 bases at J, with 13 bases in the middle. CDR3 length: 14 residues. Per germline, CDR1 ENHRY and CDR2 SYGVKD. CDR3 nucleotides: TGTGCCATCGGGGGGGCGGGAACTAACTATGGCTACACCTTC. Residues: CAIGGAGTNYGYTF.

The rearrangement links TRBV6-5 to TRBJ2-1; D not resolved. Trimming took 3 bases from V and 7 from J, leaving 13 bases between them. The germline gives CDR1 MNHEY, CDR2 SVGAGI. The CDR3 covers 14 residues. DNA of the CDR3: TGTGCCAGCAGTTATAAAGGCCGCCGGAATGAGCAGTTCTTC. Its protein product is CASSYKGRRNEQFF.

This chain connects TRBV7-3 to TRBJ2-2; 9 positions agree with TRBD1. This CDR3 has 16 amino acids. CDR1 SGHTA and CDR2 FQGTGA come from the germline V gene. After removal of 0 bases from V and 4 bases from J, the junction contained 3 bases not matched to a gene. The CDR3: CASSLTMTGGTGELFF. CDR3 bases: TGTGCCAGCAGCTTAACGATGACAGGGGGCACCGGGGAGCTGTTTTTT.

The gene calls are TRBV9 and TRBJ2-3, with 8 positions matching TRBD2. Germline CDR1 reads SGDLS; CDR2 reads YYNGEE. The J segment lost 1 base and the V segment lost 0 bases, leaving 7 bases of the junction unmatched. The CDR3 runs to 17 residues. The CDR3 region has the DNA TGTGCCAGCAGCGTAGTATCTGGGCGGGGGGGCACAGATACGCAGTATTTT. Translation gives CASSVVSGRGGTDTQYF.

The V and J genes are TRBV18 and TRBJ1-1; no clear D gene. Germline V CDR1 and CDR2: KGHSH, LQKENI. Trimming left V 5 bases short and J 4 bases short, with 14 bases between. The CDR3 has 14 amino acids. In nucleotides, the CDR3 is TGTGCCAGCTCATTACAGAGGGAGGGCACTGAAGCTTTCTTT. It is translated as CASSLQREGTEAFF.

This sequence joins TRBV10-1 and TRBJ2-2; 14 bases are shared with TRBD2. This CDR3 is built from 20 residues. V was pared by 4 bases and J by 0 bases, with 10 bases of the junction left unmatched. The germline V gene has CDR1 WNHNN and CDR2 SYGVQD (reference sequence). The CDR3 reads CASSGPGTSGGFANTGELFF. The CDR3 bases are TGCGCCAGCAGTGGGCCCGGGACTAGCGGGGGATTCGCGAACACCGGGGAGCTGTTTTTT.

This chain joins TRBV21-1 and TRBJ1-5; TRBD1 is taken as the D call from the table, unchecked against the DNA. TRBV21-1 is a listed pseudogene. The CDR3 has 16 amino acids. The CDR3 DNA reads TGTGCCAGCAGTCCCGGGACAGGGGATCGCAATCAGCCCCAGCATTTT. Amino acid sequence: CASSPGTGDRNQPQHF.

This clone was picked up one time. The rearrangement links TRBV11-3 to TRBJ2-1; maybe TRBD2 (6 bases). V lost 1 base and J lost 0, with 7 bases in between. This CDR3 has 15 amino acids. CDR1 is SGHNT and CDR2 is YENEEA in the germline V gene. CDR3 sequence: CASSLGGDSYNEQFF. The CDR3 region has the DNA TGTGCCAGCAGCTTAGGGGGGGACTCCTACAATGAGCAGTTCTTC.

Written as DNA, the CDR3 is TGTGCCAGCAGCACCCGACAGGGTACAGATACGCAGTATTTT. Amino acids: CASSTRQGTDTQYF. This sequence joins TRBV5-4 and TRBJ2-3; 7 positions agree with TRBD1. CDR1 and CDR2 from the germline V gene are SGHNT and YYREEE (reference sequence). V gave up 4 bases and J gave up 3 bases; unmatched junction bases: 5. CDR3 length: 14 residues.

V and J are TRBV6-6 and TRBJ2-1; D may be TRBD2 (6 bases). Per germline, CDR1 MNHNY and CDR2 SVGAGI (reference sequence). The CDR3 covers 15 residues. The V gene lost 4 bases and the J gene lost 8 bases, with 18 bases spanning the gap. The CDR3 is CASSSPGLRSDEQFF. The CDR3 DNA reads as TGTGCCAGCAGTTCTCCGGGACTCAGGTCCGATGAGCAGTTCTTC.

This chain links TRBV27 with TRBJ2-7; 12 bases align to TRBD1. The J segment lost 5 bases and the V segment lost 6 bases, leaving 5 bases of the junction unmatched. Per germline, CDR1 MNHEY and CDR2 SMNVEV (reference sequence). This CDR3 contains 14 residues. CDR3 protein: CASSPGQGANEQYF. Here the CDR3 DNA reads TGTGCCAGCAGCCCGGGACAGGGGGCCAACGAGCAGTACTTC.

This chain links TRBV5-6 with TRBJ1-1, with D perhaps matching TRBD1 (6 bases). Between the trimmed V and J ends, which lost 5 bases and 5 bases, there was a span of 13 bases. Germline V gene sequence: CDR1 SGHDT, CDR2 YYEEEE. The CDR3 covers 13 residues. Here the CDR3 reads CASSITGPTEAFF. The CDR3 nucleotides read TGTGCCAGCAGTATTACAGGGCCAACTGAAGCTTTCTTT.

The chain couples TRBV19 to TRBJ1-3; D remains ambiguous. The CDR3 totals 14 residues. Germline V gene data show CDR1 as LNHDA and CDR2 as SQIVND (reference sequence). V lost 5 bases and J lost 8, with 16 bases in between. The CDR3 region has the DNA TGTGCCAGTAGTTCTTACGGGCGGGAAGACACCATATATTTT. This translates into CASSSYGREDTIYF.

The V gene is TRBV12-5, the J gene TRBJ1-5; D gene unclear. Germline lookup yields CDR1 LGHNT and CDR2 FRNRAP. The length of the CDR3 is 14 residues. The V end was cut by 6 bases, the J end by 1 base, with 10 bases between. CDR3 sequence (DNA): TGTGCTAGTGGAGAGAGGATAAGCAATCAGCCCCAGCATTTT. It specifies CASGERISNQPQHF.